This T cell receptor beta chain was found in a study of cytomegalovirus exposure and HLA in healthy donors. PCR employed 60 Vbeta and 13 Jbeta primers. TCRdb's table, derived via immunoSEQ multiplex PCR, lists solely in-frame clones and lacks some. The sample records fewer than 200,000 clones, roughly three quarters being singletons. The CDR3 loop spans 13 amino acids. Germline V gives CDR1 MNHNS, CDR2 SASEGT. With 10 bases removed from V and 4 bases from J, the gap between germline ends came to 15 bases. Study findings and constraints: An apparent linkage of common viral pathogens to several of the most significant clusters emerged in a later analysis. The authors enumerated 150 to 200 TCR beta chains as linked to cytomegalovirus. A link between a missense DCLRE1C variant and TCR beta V- and J-gene trimming emerged from a later analysis. The likely origin of a cluster of highly shared sequence variants was a sequencing artifact.

As for this clone: The target antigen is unknown.

This receptor was obtained from a man aged 18-30 years in good health and CMV-seropositive. V and J are TRBV6-1 and TRBJ2-3; TRBD1 might be the D (6 bases). Sequencing was carried out using PBMCs. CDR3 region: CATPRGGADTQYF. The CDR3 DNA reads TGTGCCACCCCCAGGGGTGGCGCAGATACGCAGTATTTT.